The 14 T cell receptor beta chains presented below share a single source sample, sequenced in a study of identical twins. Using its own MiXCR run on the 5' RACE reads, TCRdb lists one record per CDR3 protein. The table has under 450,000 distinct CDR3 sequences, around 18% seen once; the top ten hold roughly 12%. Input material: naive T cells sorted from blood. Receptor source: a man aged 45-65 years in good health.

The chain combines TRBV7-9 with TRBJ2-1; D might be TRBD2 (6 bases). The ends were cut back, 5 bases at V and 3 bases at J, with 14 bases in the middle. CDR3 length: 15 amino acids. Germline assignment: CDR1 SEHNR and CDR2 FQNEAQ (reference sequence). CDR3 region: CASSPSEGRYNEQFF. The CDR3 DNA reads TGTGCCAGCAGCCCTTCGGAGGGCCGCTACAATGAGCAGTTCTTC.

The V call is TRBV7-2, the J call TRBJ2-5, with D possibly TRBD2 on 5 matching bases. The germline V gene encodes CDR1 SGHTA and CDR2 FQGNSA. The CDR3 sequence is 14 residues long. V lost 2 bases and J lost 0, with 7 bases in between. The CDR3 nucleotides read TGTGCCAGCAGCTTATGGCGGGACCAAGAGACCCAGTACTTC. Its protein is CASSLWRDQETQYF.

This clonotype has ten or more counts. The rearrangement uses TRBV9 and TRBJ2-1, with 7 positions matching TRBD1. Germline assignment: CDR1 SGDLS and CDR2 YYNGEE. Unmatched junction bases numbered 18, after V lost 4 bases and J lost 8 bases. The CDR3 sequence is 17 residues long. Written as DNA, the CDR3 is TGTGCCAGCAGCCATTCCGGGACAGACTCGCGAATCGATGAGCAGTTCTTC. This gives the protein CASSHSGTDSRIDEQFF.

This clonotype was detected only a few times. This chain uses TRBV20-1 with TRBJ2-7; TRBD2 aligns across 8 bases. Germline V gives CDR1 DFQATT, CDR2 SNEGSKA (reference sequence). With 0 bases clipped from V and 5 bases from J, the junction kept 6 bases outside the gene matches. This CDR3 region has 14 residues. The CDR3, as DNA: TGCAGTGCTAGAGAACGGGAGGGATTCGACGAGCAGTACTTC. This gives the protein CSAREREGFDEQYF.

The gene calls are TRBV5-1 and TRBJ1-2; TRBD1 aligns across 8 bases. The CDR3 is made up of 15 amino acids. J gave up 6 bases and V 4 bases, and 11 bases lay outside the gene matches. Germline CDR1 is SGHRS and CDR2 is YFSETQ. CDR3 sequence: CASSGQGAPRDGYTF. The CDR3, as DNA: TGCGCCAGCAGCGGTCAGGGGGCGCCGAGGGATGGCTACACCTTC.

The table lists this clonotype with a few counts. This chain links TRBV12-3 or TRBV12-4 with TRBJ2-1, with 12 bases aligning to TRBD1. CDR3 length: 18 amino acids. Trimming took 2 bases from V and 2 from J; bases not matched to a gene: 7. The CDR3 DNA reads TGTGCCAGCAGTTTATTACCGGGACAGGGGGCAACCTACAATGAGCAGTTCTTC. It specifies CASSLLPGQGATYNEQFF.

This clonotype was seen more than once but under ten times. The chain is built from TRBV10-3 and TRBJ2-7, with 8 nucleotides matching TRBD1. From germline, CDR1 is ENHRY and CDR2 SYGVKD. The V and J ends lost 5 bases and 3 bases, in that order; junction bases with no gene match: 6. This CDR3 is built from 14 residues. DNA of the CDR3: TGTGCCATCAGTCGGGACAGGCTGAACTACGAGCAGTACTTC. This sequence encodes CAISRDRLNYEQYF.

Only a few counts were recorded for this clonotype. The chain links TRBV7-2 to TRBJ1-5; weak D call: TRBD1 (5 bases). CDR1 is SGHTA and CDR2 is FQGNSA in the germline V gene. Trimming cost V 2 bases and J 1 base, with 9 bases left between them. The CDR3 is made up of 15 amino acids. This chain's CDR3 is CASSLRGVSNQPQHF. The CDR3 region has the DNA TGTGCCAGCAGCTTAAGGGGAGTAAGCAATCAGCCCCAGCATTTT. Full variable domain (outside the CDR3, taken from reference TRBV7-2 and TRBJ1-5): GAGVSQSPSNKVTEKGKDVELRCDPISGHTALYWYRQSLGQGLEFLIYFQGNSAPDKSGLPSDRFSAERTGGSVSTLTIQRTQQEDSAVYLCASSLRGVSNQPQHFGDGTRLSIL.

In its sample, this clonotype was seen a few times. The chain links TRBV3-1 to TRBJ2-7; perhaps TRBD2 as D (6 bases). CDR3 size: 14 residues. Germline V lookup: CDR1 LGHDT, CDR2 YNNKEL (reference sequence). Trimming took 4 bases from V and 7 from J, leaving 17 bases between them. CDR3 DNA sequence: TGTGCCAGCAGCCCCTACGGGAGCCGCGGGGAGCAGTACTTC. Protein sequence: CASSPYGSRGEQYF.

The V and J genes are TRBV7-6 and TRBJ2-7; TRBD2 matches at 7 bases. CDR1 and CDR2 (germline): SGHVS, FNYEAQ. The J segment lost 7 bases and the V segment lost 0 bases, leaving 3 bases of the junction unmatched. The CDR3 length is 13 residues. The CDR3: CASSLAGGAEQYF. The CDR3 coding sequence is TGTGCCAGCAGCTTAGCGGGAGGGGCTGAGCAGTACTTC.

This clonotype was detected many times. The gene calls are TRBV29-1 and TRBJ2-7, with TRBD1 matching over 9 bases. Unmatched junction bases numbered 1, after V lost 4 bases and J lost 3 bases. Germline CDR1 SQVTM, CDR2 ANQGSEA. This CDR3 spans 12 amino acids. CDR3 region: CSVAGQGYEQYF. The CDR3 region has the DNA TGCAGCGTTGCGGGACAGGGCTACGAGCAGTACTTC.

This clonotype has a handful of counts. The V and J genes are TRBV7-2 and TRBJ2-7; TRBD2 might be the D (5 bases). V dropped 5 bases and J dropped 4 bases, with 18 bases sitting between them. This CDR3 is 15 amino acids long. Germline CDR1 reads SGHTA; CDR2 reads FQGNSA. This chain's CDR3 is CASSRHTSGGYEQYF. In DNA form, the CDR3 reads TGTGCCAGCAGCCGGCATACGAGCGGAGGATACGAGCAGTACTTC.

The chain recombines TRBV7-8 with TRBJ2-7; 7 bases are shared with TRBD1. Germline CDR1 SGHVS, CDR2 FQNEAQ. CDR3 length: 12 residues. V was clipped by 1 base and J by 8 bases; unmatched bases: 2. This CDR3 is CASSLVGQKQYF. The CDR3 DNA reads TGTGCCAGCAGCTTAGTGGGACAGAAGCAGTACTTC. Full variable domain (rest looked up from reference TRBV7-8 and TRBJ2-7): GAGVSQSPRYKVAKRGQDVALRCDPISGHVSLFWYQQALGQGPEFLTYFQNEAQLDKSGLPSDRFFAERPEGSVSTLKIQRTQQEDSAVYLCASSLVGQKQYFGPGTRLTVT.

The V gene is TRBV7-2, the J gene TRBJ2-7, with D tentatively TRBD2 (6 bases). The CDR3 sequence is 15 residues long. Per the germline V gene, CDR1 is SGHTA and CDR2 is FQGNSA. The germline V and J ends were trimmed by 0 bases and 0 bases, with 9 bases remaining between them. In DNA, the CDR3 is TGTGCCAGCAGCTTAGCTAGCGGAAACTCCTACGAGCAGTACTTC. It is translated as CASSLASGNSYEQYF.